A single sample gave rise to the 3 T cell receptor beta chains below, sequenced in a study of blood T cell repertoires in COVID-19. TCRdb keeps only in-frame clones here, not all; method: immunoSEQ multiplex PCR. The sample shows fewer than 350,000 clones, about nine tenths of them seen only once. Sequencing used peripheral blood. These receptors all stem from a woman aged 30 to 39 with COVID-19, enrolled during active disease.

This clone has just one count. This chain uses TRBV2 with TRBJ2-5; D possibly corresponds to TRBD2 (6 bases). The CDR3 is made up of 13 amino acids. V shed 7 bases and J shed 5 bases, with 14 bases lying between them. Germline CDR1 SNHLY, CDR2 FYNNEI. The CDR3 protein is CASIRGSGETQYF. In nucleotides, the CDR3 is TGTGCCAGCATCCGGGGGAGCGGCGAGACCCAGTACTTC.

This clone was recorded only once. The CDR3 region is CSVGGQGGDNEQFF. The CDR3 DNA reads TGCAGCGTTGGGGGACAGGGTGGAGACAATGAGCAGTTCTTC. This rearrangement joins TRBV29-1 to TRBJ2-1; 9 nucleotides match TRBD1. Germline V gene sequence: CDR1 SQVTM, CDR2 ANQGSEA. The CDR3 spans 14 residues. V lost 4 bases and J lost 5; bases outside the gene matches: 6.

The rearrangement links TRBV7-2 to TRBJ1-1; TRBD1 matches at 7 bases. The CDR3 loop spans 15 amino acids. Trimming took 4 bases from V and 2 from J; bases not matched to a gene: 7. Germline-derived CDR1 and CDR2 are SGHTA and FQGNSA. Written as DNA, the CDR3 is TGTGCCAGCAGCTACTCGACAGGGCTCAACACTGAAGCTTTCTTT. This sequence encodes CASSYSTGLNTEAFF.